This TCR beta chain came from a study of blood T cell repertoires in COVID-19. The wider study: Sites across the United States, Italy and Spain contributed samples from acute and convalescent COVID-19. The cDNA or gDNA used as material had been derived from T cells, B-cell-depleted T cells, or PBMCs.

V was pared by 2 bases and J by 9 bases, with 21 bases between. CDR3 size: 16 residues. The germline V gene has CDR1 SGHRS and CDR2 YFSETQ. In the original analysis: Amplification from reference gene primers served as the basis for estimated nucleated cell counts. Sequencing used immunoSEQ multiplex PCR; TCRdb keeps in-frame clones, though not all of them. V, J and clone size are those of that table, while D and trimming were read from the DNA. The sample lists about 300,000 clones, around 89% occurring once. The rearrangement links TRBV5-1 to TRBJ2-1, with D perhaps TRBD2 (5 bases). The TCR was taken from a middle-aged man with acute or convalescent COVID-19. Specimen: peripheral blood. Written as DNA, the CDR3 is TGCGCCAGCAGCTTACGGCCATCAAGCGGCCTGGGTGAGCAGTTCTTC. Translated: CASSLRPSSGLGEQFF.